The source of this TCR beta chain is a study of T cells in Graves' hyperthyroidism and ophthalmopathy. It was RNA transcripts that yielded the amplified TCR beta CDR3 regions. HTBI primers were employed in a first-round RT-PCR of the TCR CDR3. TCRdb passed the multiplex PCR reads through MiXCR, listing each CDR3 protein once. The sample includes about 770,000 distinct CDR3 sequences, about 19% seen only once; the top ten take 16%. CDR3 length: 18 amino acids. J was trimmed by 5 bases and V by 2 bases; bases with no gene match: 14. In germline, CDR1 is SGHDN, CDR2 FVKESK. This clonotype came up a few times.

The sample was blood. The clonotype was recovered from a woman aged 45-65 years with Graves' hyperthyroidism that later progressed to Graves' ophthalmopathy. The chain combines TRBV14 with TRBJ2-1, with TRBD2 matching over 8 bases. The CDR3 reads CASSQRAGGGIEDNEQFF. Written as DNA, the CDR3 is TGTGCCAGCAGCCAACGGGCCGGGGGGGGAATCGAGGACAATGAGCAGTTCTTC.